The rows below give T cell receptor beta chains drawn from one sample of a study of cytomegalovirus exposure and HLA in healthy donors. Clones were read by immunoSEQ multiplex PCR, and TCRdb kept only the in-frame ones, dropping some. The sample shows under 300,000 clones, 75% to 85% of them seen only once. Sample: PBMCs. Receptors originate from an older woman in good health and CMV-seropositive. Both conserved end residues are part of each CDR3. D genes are given only for firm matches. The listing skips clone size in some rows; elsewhere it reads once, few, many or a size class.

d_call: TRBD1
clone_size: once
v_call: TRBV2
j_call: TRBJ1-1
cdr3_aa: CASSRDSQTNTEAFF
cdr3_nt: TGTGCCAGCAGTCGGGACAGCCAAACGAACACTGAAGCTTTCTTT

d_call: .
clone_size: .
v_call: TRBV4-1
j_call: TRBJ2-3
cdr3_aa: CASSQDSGVSNTQYF
cdr3_nt: TGCGCCAGCAGCCAAGATTCGGGAGTATCGAATACGCAGTATTTT

d_call: TRBD2
clone_size: .
v_call: TRBV11-2
j_call: TRBJ2-7
cdr3_aa: CASSPGTSGREQYF
cdr3_nt: TGTGCCAGCAGCCCCGGGACTAGCGGTCGCGAGCAGTACTTC

d_call: TRBD2
clone_size: .
v_call: TRBV6-6
j_call: TRBJ2-7
cdr3_aa: CASKDGGGYEQYF
cdr3_nt: TGTGCCAGCAAGGATGGGGGGGGCTACGAGCAGTACTTC

d_call: TRBD2
clone_size: .
v_call: TRBV5-1
j_call: TRBJ2-7
cdr3_aa: CASPSPGLAGGYEQYF
cdr3_nt: TGCGCCAGCCCCTCCCCCGGACTAGCGGGAGGATATGAGCAGTACTTC

d_call: .
clone_size: .
v_call: TRBV10-3
j_call: TRBJ1-5
cdr3_aa: CAISETGNQPQHF
cdr3_nt: TGTGCCATCAGTGAGACAGGGAATCAGCCCCAGCATTTT

d_call: .
clone_size: once
v_call: TRBV28
j_call: TRBJ1-5
cdr3_aa: CASSLSRQPQHF
cdr3_nt: TGTGCCAGCAGTTTAAGTCGGCAGCCCCAGCATTTT

d_call: .
clone_size: .
v_call: TRBV7-6
j_call: TRBJ2-1
cdr3_aa: CASSLIYQRPYNEQFF
cdr3_nt: TGTGCCAGCAGCTTAATCTATCAGCGGCCCTACAATGAGCAGTTCTTC

d_call: TRBD1
clone_size: .
v_call: TRBV7-2
j_call: TRBJ1-4
cdr3_aa: CASSLARTGDTEKLFF
cdr3_nt: TGTGCCAGCAGCTTAGCGCGGACAGGGGACACTGAAAAACTGTTTTTT

d_call: .
clone_size: .
v_call: TRBV5-1
j_call: TRBJ1-4
cdr3_aa: CASSFITGVPEKLFF
cdr3_nt: TGCGCCAGCAGCTTCATTACGGGAGTTCCTGAAAAACTGTTTTTT